The 5 T cell receptor beta chains in this list originate from one sample, sequenced in a study of PD-1 blockade in mismatch repair-deficient tumors. The sample's time point: roughly 10-day in vitro stimulation with candidate mutation-associated neoantigen peptide 1. Assay: immunoSEQ multiplex PCR; the TCRdb copy retains only in-frame clones and omits some. The repertoire holds several thousand clones, with less than 90% as singletons. These TCRs' antigens remain unknown. The source was cells cultured in vitro, collected from a patient treated with pembrolizumab. The receptors shown here come from an adult with mismatch repair-deficient cancer.

This chain uses TRBV7-2 with TRBJ1-1; 7 bases line up with TRBD1. The J segment lost 0 bases and the V segment lost 5 bases, leaving 0 bases of the junction unmatched. Germline CDR1 SGHTA, CDR2 FQGNSA. This CDR3 spans 13 amino acids. The CDR3 protein is CASSTGVNTEAFF. The CDR3 DNA reads as TGTGCCAGCAGCACAGGGGTGAACACTGAAGCTTTCTTT.

V gene TRBV11-2 combines with J gene TRBJ2-3; D ambiguous. The CDR3 extends over 14 amino acids. Trimming cost V 0 bases and J 8 bases, with 12 bases left between them. Germline loops: CDR1 SGHAT, CDR2 FQNNGV. This CDR3 reads CASSLEATFSTQYF. Here the CDR3 DNA reads TGTGCCAGCAGCTTAGAAGCGACCTTCAGTACGCAGTATTTT.

This clone was picked up a small number of times. CDR3 sequence (DNA): TGTGCCAGCAGCTTGCCCGGGACTCACTCCTACAATGAGCAGTTCTTC. This codes for CASSLPGTHSYNEQFF. The chain combines TRBV7-6 with TRBJ2-1; D is possibly TRBD2 (6 bases). Germline V CDR1 and CDR2: SGHVS, FNYEAQ. Trimming took off 3 bases at V and 0 bases at J, with 12 bases between the two ends. There are 16 residues in the CDR3.

This clone was seen a single time. V is TRBV30 and J is TRBJ2-7; D is possibly TRBD2 (7 bases). The germline V and J ends were trimmed by 5 bases and 2 bases, with 13 bases remaining between them. The CDR3 is 13 residues long. From germline, CDR1 is GTSNPN and CDR2 SVGIG (reference sequence). CDR3 sequence reads: CAWGGGTAYEQYF. The CDR3 DNA reads as TGTGCCTGGGGCGGGGGCACCGCCTACGAGCAGTACTTC.

The chain recombines TRBV7-2 with TRBJ2-7; no firm D call. The ends were cut back, 5 bases at V and 4 bases at J, with 15 bases in the middle. CDR1 is SGHTA and CDR2 is FQGNSA in the germline V gene. CDR3 length: 14 amino acids. The CDR3 region is CASSPRGLVYEQYF. The CDR3 DNA reads TGTGCCAGCAGCCCCAGAGGCCTAGTGTACGAGCAGTACTTC.